This T cell receptor beta chain derives from a study of CD8 T cells in ankylosing spondylitis. Broader study findings: Typical of ankylosing spondylitis blood, it appeared, was a TCR beta motif of eight highly homologous variants. Clones tied to disease were said to be significantly enriched in matched ankylosing spondylitis synovial fluid.

This clonotype was seen ten or more times. Its antigen is as yet unknown. TCRdb redid the calling of the 5' RACE reads with MiXCR, one entry per CDR3 protein. The sample yields 150,000 to 200,000 distinct CDR3 sequences, 15% to 20% seen once. The CDR3 runs to 15 residues. CDR1 LGHNA and CDR2 YSLEER come from the germline V gene. The V end was cut by 0 bases, the J end by 4 bases, with 9 bases between. The sample taken for sequencing was blood, either unsorted or a sorted T cell fraction (not recorded which). This clonotype originated in a male donor aged 10-35 years with ankylosing spondylitis or in good health (not recorded which). The chain is built from TRBV4-3 and TRBJ2-2; D is uncertain. The CDR3 region is CASSQDLDVTGELFF. As DNA, the CDR3 is TGCGCCAGCAGCCAAGATTTAGATGTCACCGGGGAGCTGTTTTTT.